This T cell receptor beta chain emerged from a study of Ad26.COV2.S vaccination and SARS-CoV-2 variants. Study-level background: Administration of Ad26.COV2.S was intramuscular, either once or twice 56 days apart.

Assay: immunoSEQ multiplex PCR; the TCRdb copy retains only in-frame clones and omits some. Of about 440,000 clones listed, 90% are singletons. The V and J ends lost 6 bases and 3 bases respectively, with 9 bases between them. Germline CDR1 and CDR2: SGHTA and FQGNSA. This CDR3 contains 12 residues. Treatment meaning: 15 to 20 received Ad26.COV2.S at low or high dose, single or two shots; about 5 received placebo; per-sample allocation not given. Samples were taken on day 63 after the first vaccine or placebo injection. An adult of 18-55 years in Boston served as donor. The sequence derives from a person between 18 and 65 years old who received the Ad26.COV2.S COVID-19 vaccine or a placebo. This specimen consisted of peripheral blood, obtained in a trial of Ad26.COV2.S vaccine versus placebo. The chain employs TRBV7-2 and TRBJ2-7; D gene unclear. CDR3 bases: TGTGCCAGCAGGCTGGACGGCTACGAGCAGTACTTC. As protein: CASRLDGYEQYF.